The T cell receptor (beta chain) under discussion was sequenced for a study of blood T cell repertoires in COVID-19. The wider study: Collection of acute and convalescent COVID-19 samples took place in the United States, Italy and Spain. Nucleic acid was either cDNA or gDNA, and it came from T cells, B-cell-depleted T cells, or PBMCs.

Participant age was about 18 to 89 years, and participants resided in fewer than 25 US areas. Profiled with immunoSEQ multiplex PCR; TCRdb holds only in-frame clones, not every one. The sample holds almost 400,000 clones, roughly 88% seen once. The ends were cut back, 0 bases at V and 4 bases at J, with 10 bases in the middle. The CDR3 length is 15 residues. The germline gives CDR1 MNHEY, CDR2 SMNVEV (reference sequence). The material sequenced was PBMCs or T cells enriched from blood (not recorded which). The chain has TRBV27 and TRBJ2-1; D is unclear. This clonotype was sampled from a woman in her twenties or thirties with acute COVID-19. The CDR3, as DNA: TGTGCCAGCAGTTTATCCTATCCCGCTTACAATGAGCAGTTCTTC. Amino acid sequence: CASSLSYPAYNEQFF.